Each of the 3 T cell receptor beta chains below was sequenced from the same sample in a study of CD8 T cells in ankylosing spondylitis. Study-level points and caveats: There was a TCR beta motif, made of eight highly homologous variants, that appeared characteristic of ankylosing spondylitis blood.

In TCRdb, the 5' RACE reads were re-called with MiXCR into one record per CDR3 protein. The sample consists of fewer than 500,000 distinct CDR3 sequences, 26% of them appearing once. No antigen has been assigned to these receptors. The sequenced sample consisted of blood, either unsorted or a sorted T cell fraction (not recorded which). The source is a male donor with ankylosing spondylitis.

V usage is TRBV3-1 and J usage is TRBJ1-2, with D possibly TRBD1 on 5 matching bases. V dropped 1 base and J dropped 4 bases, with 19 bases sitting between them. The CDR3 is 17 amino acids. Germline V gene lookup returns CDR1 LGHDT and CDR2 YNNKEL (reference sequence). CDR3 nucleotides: TGTGCCAGCAGCCAAGGGGGGGGAATGAGGGCCTTCTATGGCTACACCTTC. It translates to CASSQGGGMRAFYGYTF.

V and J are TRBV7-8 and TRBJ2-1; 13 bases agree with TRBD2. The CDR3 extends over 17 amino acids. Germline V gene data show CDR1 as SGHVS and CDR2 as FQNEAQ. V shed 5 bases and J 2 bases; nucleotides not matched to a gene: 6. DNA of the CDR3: TGTGCCAGCAGCCTACGACTAGCGGGAGGCCCCTACAATGAGCAGTTCTTC. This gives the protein CASSLRLAGGPYNEQFF.

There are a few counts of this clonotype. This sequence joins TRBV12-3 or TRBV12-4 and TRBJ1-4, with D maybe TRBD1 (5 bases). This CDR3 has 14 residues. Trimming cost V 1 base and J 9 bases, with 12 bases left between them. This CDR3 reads CASSLGPEGKKLFF. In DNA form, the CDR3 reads TGTGCCAGCAGTTTAGGTCCGGAGGGGAAAAAACTGTTTTTT.